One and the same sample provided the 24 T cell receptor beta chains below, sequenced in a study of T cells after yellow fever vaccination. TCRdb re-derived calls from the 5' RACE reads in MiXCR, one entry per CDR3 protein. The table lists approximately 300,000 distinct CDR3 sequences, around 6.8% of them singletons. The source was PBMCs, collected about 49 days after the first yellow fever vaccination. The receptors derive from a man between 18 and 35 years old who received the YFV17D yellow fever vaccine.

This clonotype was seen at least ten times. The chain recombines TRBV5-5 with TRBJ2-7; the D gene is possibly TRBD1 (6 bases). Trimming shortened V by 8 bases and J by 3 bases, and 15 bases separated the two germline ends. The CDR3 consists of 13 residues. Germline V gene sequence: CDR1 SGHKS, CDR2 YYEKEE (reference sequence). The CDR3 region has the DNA TGTGCCAGTACCCGGGACACCTACTACGAGCAGTACTTC. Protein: CASTRDTYYEQYF.

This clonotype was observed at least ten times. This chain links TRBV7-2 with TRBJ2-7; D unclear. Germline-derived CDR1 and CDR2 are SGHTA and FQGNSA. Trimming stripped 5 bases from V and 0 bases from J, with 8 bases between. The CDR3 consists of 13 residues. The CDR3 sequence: CASSEVPSYEQYV. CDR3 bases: TGTGCCAGCAGCGAAGTACCCTCCTACGAGCAGTACGTC.

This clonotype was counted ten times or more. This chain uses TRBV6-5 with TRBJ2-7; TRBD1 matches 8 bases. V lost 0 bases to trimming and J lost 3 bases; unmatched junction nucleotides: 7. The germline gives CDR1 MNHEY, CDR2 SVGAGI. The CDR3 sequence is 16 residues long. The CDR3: CASSYSTQGVLYEQYF. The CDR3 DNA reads TGTGCCAGCAGTTACTCGACACAGGGGGTCCTCTACGAGCAGTACTTC.

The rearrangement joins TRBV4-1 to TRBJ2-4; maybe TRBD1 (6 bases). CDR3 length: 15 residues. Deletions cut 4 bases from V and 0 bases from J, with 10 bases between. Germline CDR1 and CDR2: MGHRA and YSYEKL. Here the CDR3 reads CASSRQEIAKNIQYF. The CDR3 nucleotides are TGCGCCAGCAGCCGACAGGAAATAGCCAAAAACATTCAGTACTTC.

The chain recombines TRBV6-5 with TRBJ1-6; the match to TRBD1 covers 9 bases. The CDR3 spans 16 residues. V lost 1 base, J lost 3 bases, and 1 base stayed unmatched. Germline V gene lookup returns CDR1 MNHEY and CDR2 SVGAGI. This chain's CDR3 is CASSYLGQGYNSPLHF. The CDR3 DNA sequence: TGTGCCAGCAGTTACTTGGGACAGGGCTATAATTCACCCCTCCACTTT.

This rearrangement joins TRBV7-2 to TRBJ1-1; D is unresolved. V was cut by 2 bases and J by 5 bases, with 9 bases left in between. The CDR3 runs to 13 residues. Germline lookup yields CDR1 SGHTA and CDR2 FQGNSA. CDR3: CASSLFEGTEAFF. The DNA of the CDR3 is TGTGCCAGCAGCTTATTCGAAGGGACTGAAGCTTTCTTT.

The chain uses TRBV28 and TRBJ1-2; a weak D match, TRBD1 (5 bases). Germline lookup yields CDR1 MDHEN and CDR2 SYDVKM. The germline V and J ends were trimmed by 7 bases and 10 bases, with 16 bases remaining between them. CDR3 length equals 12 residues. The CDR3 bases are TGTGCCAGCAACCCTGATGGGGGAATCTACACCTTC. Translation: CASNPDGGIYTF.

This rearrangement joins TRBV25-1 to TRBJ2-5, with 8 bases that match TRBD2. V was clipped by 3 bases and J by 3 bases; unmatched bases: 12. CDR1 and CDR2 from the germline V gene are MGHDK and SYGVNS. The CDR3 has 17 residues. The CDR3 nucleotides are TGTGCCAGCAGTGATCTGGTTGCGGGGGGAGGGGAAGAGACCCAGTACTTC. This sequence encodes CASSDLVAGGGEETQYF. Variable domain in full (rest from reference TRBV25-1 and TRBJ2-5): EADIYQTPRYLVIGTGKKITLECSQTMGHDKMYWYQQDPGMELHLIHYSYGVNSTEKGDLSSESTVSRIRTEHFPLTLESARPSHTSQYLCASSDLVAGGGEETQYFGPGTRLLVL.

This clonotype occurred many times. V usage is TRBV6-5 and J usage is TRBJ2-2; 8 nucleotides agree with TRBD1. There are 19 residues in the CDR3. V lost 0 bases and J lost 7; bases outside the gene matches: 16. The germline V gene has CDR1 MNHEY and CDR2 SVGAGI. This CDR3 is CASSYSLNSQGARIGELFF. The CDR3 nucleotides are TGTGCCAGCAGTTACTCGTTGAATTCCCAGGGGGCGCGTATCGGGGAGCTGTTTTTT.

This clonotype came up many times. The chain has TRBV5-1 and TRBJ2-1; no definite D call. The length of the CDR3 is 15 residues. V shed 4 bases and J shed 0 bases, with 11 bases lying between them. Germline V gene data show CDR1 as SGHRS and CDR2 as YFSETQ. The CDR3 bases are TGCGCCAGCAGCCCGATCGATAGCTCCTACAATGAGCAGTTCTTC. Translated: CASSPIDSSYNEQFF.

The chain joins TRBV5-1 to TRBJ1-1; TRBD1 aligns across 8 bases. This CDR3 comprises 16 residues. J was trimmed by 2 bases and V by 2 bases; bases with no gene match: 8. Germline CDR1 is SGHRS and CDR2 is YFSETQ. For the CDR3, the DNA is TGCGCCAGCAGCTTTAGGCAGGGGGCAACTAACACTGAAGCTTTCTTT. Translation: CASSFRQGATNTEAFF.

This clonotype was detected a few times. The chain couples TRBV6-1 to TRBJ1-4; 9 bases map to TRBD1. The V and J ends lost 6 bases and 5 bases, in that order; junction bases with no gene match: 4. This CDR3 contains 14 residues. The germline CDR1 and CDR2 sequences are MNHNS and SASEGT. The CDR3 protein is CASSTGTGNEKLFF. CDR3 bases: TGTGCCAGCAGCACCGGGACAGGGAATGAAAAACTGTTTTTT.

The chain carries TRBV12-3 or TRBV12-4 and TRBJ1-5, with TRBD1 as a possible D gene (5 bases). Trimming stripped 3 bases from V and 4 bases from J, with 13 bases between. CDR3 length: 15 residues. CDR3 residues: CASSFGQGINQPQHF. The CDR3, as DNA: TGTGCCAGCAGTTTTGGGCAGGGTATAAATCAGCCCCAGCATTTT.

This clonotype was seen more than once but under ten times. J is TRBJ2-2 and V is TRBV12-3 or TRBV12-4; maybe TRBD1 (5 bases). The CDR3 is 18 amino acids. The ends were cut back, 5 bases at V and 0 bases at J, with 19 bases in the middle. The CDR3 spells CASSLTSQAKPNTGELFF. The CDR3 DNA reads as TGTGCCAGCAGTCTAACATCACAGGCGAAGCCGAACACCGGGGAGCTGTTTTTT.

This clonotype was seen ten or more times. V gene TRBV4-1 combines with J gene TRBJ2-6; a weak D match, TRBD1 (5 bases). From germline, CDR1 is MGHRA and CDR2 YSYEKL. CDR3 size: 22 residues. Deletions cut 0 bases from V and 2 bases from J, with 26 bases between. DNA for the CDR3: TGCGCCAGCAGCCAAGATAGTGGAGTTTGGGGCAGGGCTAGACCTGGGGCCAACGTCCTGACTTTC. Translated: CASSQDSGVWGRARPGANVLTF.

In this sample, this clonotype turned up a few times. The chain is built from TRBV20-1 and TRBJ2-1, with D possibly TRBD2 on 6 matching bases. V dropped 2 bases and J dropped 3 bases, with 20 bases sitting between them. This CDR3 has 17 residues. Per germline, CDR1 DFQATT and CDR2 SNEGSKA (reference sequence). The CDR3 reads CSARNGDAGGIYNEQFF. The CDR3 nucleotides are TGCAGTGCTAGAAATGGGGATGCGGGCGGGATCTACAATGAGCAGTTCTTC.

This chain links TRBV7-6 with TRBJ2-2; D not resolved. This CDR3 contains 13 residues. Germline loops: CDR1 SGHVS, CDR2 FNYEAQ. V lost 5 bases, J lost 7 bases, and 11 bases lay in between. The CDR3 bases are TGTGCCAGCAGCACATACAGTTACGGGGAGCTGTTTTTT. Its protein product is CASSTYSYGELFF.

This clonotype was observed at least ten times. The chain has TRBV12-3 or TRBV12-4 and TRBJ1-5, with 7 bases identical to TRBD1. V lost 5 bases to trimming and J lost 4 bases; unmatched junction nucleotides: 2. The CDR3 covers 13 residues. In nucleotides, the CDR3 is TGTGCCAGCAGTCTGGGACAGAATCAGCCCCAGCATTTT. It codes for CASSLGQNQPQHF.

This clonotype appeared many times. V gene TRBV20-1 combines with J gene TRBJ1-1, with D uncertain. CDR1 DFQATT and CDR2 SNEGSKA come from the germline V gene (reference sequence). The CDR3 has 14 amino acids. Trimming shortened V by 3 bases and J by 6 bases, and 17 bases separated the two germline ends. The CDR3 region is CSARMGYHFSEAFF. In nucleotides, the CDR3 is TGCAGTGCTAGGATGGGGTATCATTTCTCTGAAGCTTTCTTT.

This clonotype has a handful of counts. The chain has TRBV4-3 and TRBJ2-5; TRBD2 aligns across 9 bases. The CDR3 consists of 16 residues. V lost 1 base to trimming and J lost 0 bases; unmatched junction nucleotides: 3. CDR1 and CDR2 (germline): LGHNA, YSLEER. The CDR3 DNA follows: TGCGCCAGCAGCCAAGGTAGCGGGGGTCACCAAGAGACCCAGTACTTC. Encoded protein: CASSQGSGGHQETQYF.

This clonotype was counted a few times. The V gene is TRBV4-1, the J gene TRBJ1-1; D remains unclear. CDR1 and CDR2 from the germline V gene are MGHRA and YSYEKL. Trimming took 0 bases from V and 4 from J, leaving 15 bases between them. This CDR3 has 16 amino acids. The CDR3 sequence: CASSQETTIGGTEAFF. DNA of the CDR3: TGCGCCAGCAGCCAAGAAACAACCATCGGAGGCACTGAAGCTTTCTTT.

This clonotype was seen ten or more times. In DNA form, the CDR3 reads TGCGCCAGCAGCCGAGGGGGGACAATCCACGAGCAGTACTTC. Protein: CASSRGGTIHEQYF. V is TRBV5-1 and J is TRBJ2-7; TRBD1 or TRBD2 may be the D gene (6 bases each). The V and J ends lost 4 bases and 5 bases respectively, with 16 bases between them. The CDR3 consists of 14 residues. CDR1 is SGHRS and CDR2 is YFSETQ in the germline V gene.

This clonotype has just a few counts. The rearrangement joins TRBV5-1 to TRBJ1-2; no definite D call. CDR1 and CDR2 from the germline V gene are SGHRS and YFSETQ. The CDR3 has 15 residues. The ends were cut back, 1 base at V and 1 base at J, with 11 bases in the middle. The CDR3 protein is CASSLRSTFNYGYTF. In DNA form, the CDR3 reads TGCGCCAGCAGCTTGAGAAGTACCTTTAACTATGGCTACACCTTC.

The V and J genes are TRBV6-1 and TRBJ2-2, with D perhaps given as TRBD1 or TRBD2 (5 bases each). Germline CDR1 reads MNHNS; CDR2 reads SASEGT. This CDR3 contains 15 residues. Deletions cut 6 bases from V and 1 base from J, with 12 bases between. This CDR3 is CASRPGTVNTGELFF. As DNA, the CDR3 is TGTGCCAGCAGGCCCGGGACGGTGAACACCGGGGAGCTGTTTTTT.